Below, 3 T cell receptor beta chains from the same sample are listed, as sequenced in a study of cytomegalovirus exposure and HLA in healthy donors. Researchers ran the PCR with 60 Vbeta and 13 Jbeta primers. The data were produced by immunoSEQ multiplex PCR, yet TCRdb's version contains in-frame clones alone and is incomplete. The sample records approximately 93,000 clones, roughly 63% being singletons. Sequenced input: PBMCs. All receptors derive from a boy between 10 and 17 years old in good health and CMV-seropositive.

The CDR3, as DNA: TGCGCCAGCAGCCGAGGACAGGGGGGTAGCGGGAGAGTAAATGAGCAGTTCTTC. Amino acids: CASSRGQGGSGRVNEQFF. The V gene is TRBV4-3, the J gene TRBJ2-1, with D possibly matching TRBD1 (10 bases). V lost 4 bases, J lost 7 bases, and 26 bases lay in between. The germline gives CDR1 LGHNA, CDR2 YSLEER. The CDR3 runs to 18 residues.

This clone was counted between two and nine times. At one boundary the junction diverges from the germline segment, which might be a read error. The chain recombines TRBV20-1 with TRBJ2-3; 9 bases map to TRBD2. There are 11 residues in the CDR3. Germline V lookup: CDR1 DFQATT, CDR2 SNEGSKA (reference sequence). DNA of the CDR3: TGCAGTGCTGGCAGACTAGCGGTTAGGAATTTT. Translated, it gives CSAGRLAVRNF.

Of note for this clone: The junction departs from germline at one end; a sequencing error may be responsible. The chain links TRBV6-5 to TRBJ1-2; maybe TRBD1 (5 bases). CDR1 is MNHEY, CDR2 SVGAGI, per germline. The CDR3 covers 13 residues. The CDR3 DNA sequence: TGTGCCAGCAGCCCCGCGGGGGTTAATGGCTACCCCTTC. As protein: CASSPAGVNGYPF.